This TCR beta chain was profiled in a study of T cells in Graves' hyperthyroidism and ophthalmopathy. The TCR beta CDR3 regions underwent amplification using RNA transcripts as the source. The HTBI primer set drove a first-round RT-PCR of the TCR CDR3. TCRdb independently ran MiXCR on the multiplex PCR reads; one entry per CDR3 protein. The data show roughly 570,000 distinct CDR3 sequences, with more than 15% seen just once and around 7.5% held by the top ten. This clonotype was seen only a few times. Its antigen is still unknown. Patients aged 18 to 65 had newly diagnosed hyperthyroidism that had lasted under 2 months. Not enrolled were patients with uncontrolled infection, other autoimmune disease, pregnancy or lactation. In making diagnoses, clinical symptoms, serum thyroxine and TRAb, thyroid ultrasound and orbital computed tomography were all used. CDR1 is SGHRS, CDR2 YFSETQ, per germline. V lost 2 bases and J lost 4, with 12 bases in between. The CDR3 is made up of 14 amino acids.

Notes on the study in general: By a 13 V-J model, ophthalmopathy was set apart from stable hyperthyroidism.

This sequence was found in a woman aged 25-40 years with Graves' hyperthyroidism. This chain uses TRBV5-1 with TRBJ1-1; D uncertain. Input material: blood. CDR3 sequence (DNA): TGCGCCAGCAGCTTATGGGCCGTGGCCACTGAAGCTTTCTTT. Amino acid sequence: CASSLWAVATEAFF.